The rows below give T cell receptor beta chains drawn from one sample of a study of shared clonotypes between healthy human individuals. Method: immunoSEQ multiplex PCR; TCRdb's copy keeps in-frame clones and lacks some. This table holds about 300,000 clones, under 80% found once. The source material was memory CD4+ T cells sorted from blood. Receptors were obtained from a man aged 25 to 40 in good health. The CDR3 runs from the conserved cysteine through the conserved F or W. Fields, in order: J gene, clone size, CDR3 length, D gene, V gene, CDR3 protein, CDR3 DNA. A D gene is named only where the DNA matches it firmly. Expanded clones get a size class; other rows say once, few or many, or leave the size out.

J gene: TRBJ2-1
clone size: -
CDR3 length: 17
D gene: TRBD2
V gene: TRBV7-9
CDR3 protein: CASSETGGRLISDEQFF
CDR3 DNA: TGTGCCAGCAGCGAGACGGGCGGGAGGCTGATATCCGATGAGCAGTTCTTC

J gene: TRBJ2-1
clone size: -
CDR3 length: 17
D gene: TRBD2
V gene: TRBV11-2
CDR3 protein: CASSPPGRLADRNEQFF
CDR3 DNA: TGTGCCAGCAGCCCCCCCGGTCGACTAGCGGATAGAAATGAGCAGTTCTTC

J gene: TRBJ2-1
clone size: -
CDR3 length: 15
D gene: -
V gene: TRBV11-2
CDR3 protein: CASSSTTRTYNEQFF
CDR3 DNA: TGTGCCAGCAGCTCGACGACTCGGACCTACAATGAGCAGTTCTTC

J gene: TRBJ2-7
clone size: -
CDR3 length: 15
D gene: -
V gene: TRBV4-3
CDR3 protein: CASSQGVRVEGEQYF
CDR3 DNA: TGCGCCAGCAGCCAAGGGGTCAGGGTCGAAGGGGAGCAGTACTTC

J gene: TRBJ1-1
clone size: -
CDR3 length: 14
D gene: TRBD1
V gene: TRBV28
CDR3 protein: CASSGTGRNTEAFF
CDR3 DNA: TGTGCCAGCAGCGGGACAGGGAGGAACACTGAAGCTTTCTTT

J gene: TRBJ2-7
clone size: -
CDR3 length: 14
D gene: TRBD1
V gene: TRBV2
CDR3 protein: CASRIGTGRYEQYF
CDR3 DNA: TGTGCCAGCAGGATCGGGACAGGGCGGTACGAGCAGTACTTC

J gene: TRBJ1-3
clone size: -
CDR3 length: 14
D gene: -
V gene: TRBV7-2
CDR3 protein: CASSSRVSGNTIYF
CDR3 DNA: TGTGCCAGCAGCTCGAGGGTTTCTGGAAACACCATATATTTT

J gene: TRBJ2-7
clone size: -
CDR3 length: 11
D gene: TRBD2
V gene: TRBV14
CDR3 protein: CASGLADEQYF
CDR3 DNA: TGTGCCAGTGGACTAGCCGACGAGCAGTACTTC

J gene: TRBJ2-5
clone size: -
CDR3 length: 15
D gene: TRBD2
V gene: TRBV10-3
CDR3 protein: CAISDPAGGAETQYF
CDR3 DNA: TGTGCCATCAGTGATCCGGCGGGAGGAGCAGAGACCCAGTACTTC

J gene: TRBJ2-1
clone size: -
CDR3 length: 16
D gene: TRBD1
V gene: TRBV27
CDR3 protein: CASSLRDRGAYNEQFF
CDR3 DNA: TGTGCCAGCAGTTTGCGGGACAGGGGGGCCTACAATGAGCAGTTCTTC

J gene: TRBJ2-5
clone size: -
CDR3 length: 16
D gene: -
V gene: TRBV5-1
CDR3 protein: CASLTDPGSSGETQYF
CDR3 DNA: TGCGCCAGCTTAACGGACCCCGGGTCTTCGGGGGAGACCCAGTACTTC

J gene: TRBJ2-1
clone size: -
CDR3 length: 14
D gene: -
V gene: TRBV10-1
CDR3 protein: CASSDGGGGNEQFF
CDR3 DNA: TGCGCCAGCAGCGATGGAGGGGGCGGCAATGAGCAGTTCTTC

J gene: TRBJ1-2
clone size: -
CDR3 length: 11
D gene: -
V gene: TRBV30
CDR3 protein: CAWGVPWGYTF
CDR3 DNA: TGTGCCTGGGGGGTCCCTTGGGGCTACACCTTC

J gene: TRBJ1-3
clone size: -
CDR3 length: 13
D gene: -
V gene: TRBV18
CDR3 protein: CASSMNSGNTIYF
CDR3 DNA: TGTGCCAGCTCCATGAACTCTGGAAACACCATATATTTT

J gene: TRBJ2-7
clone size: once
CDR3 length: 14
D gene: -
V gene: TRBV14
CDR3 protein: CASSPSRTAGEQYF
CDR3 DNA: TGTGCCAGCAGCCCCTCTCGGACAGCTGGGGAGCAGTACTTC

J gene: TRBJ2-2
clone size: -
CDR3 length: 14
D gene: -
V gene: TRBV10-2
CDR3 protein: CASIGPTNTGELFF
CDR3 DNA: TGCGCCAGCATTGGACCCACGAACACCGGGGAGCTGTTTTTT

J gene: TRBJ1-4
clone size: -
CDR3 length: 15
D gene: -
V gene: TRBV5-1
CDR3 protein: CASSPEGVANEKLFF
CDR3 DNA: TGCGCCAGCAGCCCGGAGGGGGTCGCTAATGAAAAACTGTTTTTT

J gene: TRBJ1-1
clone size: -
CDR3 length: 11
D gene: TRBD1
V gene: TRBV20-1
CDR3 protein: CSAYRDRRPFF
CDR3 DNA: TGCAGTGCGTACCGGGACAGGAGGCCTTTCTTT

J gene: TRBJ1-4
clone size: -
CDR3 length: 18
D gene: TRBD1
V gene: TRBV5-1
CDR3 protein: CASSVTGGAAATNEKLFF
CDR3 DNA: TGCGCCAGCAGCGTGACAGGGGGCGCGGCGGCAACTAATGAAAAACTGTTTTTT

J gene: TRBJ2-7
clone size: few
CDR3 length: 16
D gene: TRBD2
V gene: TRBV28
CDR3 protein: CASSLGPLAVTYEQYF
CDR3 DNA: TGTGCCAGCAGTTTAGGCCCACTAGCGGTTACCTACGAGCAGTACTTC

J gene: TRBJ2-6
clone size: -
CDR3 length: 15
D gene: -
V gene: TRBV6-5
CDR3 protein: CASSSLAIGANVLTF
CDR3 DNA: TGTGCCAGCAGTTCGCTAGCGATTGGGGCCAACGTCCTGACTTTC

J gene: TRBJ1-5
clone size: once
CDR3 length: 15
D gene: -
V gene: TRBV19
CDR3 protein: CASIPQGPSNQPQHF
CDR3 DNA: TGTGCCAGTATTCCCCAAGGTCCAAGCAATCAGCCCCAGCATTTT

J gene: TRBJ1-4
clone size: -
CDR3 length: 15
D gene: TRBD1
V gene: TRBV7-7
CDR3 protein: CASSLSTGHGEKLFF
CDR3 DNA: TGTGCTAGCAGCCTTTCGACAGGGCATGGTGAAAAACTGTTTTTT

J gene: TRBJ2-5
clone size: -
CDR3 length: 14
D gene: -
V gene: TRBV9
CDR3 protein: CASSPLTAQETQYF
CDR3 DNA: TGTGCCAGCAGCCCCCTGACAGCCCAAGAGACCCAGTACTTC

J gene: TRBJ2-1
clone size: -
CDR3 length: 14
D gene: TRBD1
V gene: TRBV6-1
CDR3 protein: CASSEPQGGNEQFF
CDR3 DNA: TGTGCCAGCAGTGAACCACAGGGGGGTAATGAGCAGTTCTTC

J gene: TRBJ2-3
clone size: -
CDR3 length: 15
D gene: TRBD2
V gene: TRBV6-5
CDR3 protein: CASRPRGVGPDTQYF
CDR3 DNA: TGTGCCAGCAGGCCGCGGGGGGTGGGACCAGATACGCAGTATTTT

J gene: TRBJ1-5
clone size: many
CDR3 length: 17
D gene: -
V gene: TRBV15
CDR3 protein: CATSRDYGNLRNQPQHF
CDR3 DNA: TGTGCCACCAGCAGAGATTACGGGAACCTCCGCAATCAGCCCCAGCATTTT

J gene: TRBJ2-3
clone size: many
CDR3 length: 15
D gene: TRBD1
V gene: TRBV29-1
CDR3 protein: CSVEPDRGRTDTQYF
CDR3 DNA: TGCAGCGTTGAACCGGACAGGGGTAGGACAGATACGCAGTATTTT

J gene: TRBJ2-7
clone size: -
CDR3 length: 16
D gene: TRBD1
V gene: TRBV19
CDR3 protein: CASSIRTGSMGYEQYF
CDR3 DNA: TGTGCCAGTAGTATTCGGACAGGCTCCATGGGGTACGAGCAGTACTTC

J gene: TRBJ2-5
clone size: many
CDR3 length: 20
D gene: -
V gene: TRBV18
CDR3 protein: CASSPLPPQAGSQGQETQYF
CDR3 DNA: TGTGCCAGCTCACCACTGCCCCCGCAGGCGGGAAGTCAGGGACAAGAGACCCAGTACTTC

J gene: TRBJ1-4
clone size: -
CDR3 length: 13
D gene: -
V gene: TRBV5-5
CDR3 protein: CASSLRSDEKLFF
CDR3 DNA: TGTGCCAGCAGCTTGAGGTCCGATGAAAAACTGTTTTTT

J gene: TRBJ2-2
clone size: -
CDR3 length: 10
D gene: -
V gene: TRBV6-5
CDR3 protein: CASRGGELFF
CDR3 DNA: TGTGCCAGTAGGGGCGGGGAGCTGTTTTTT

J gene: TRBJ2-7
clone size: -
CDR3 length: 13
D gene: TRBD2
V gene: TRBV15
CDR3 protein: CATGRDLAYEQYF
CDR3 DNA: TGTGCCACGGGGAGGGATCTAGCCTACGAGCAGTACTTC

J gene: TRBJ2-1
clone size: -
CDR3 length: 15
D gene: TRBD2
V gene: TRBV11-1
CDR3 protein: CASSLQTSGYNEQFF
CDR3 DNA: TGTGCCAGCAGCTTACAGACTAGCGGGTACAATGAGCAGTTCTTC

J gene: TRBJ2-2
clone size: -
CDR3 length: 14
D gene: -
V gene: TRBV5-1
CDR3 protein: CASSFPRETGELFF
CDR3 DNA: TGCGCCAGCAGCTTTCCCCGGGAAACCGGGGAGCTGTTTTTT

J gene: TRBJ2-1
clone size: once
CDR3 length: 14
D gene: -
V gene: TRBV18
CDR3 protein: CASSPDGMYNEQFF
CDR3 DNA: TGTGCCAGCTCACCGGACGGGATGTACAATGAGCAGTTCTTC

J gene: TRBJ2-3
clone size: -
CDR3 length: 15
D gene: TRBD2
V gene: TRBV5-1
CDR3 protein: CASSLRGLGTDTQYF
CDR3 DNA: TGCGCCAGCAGCTTGAGGGGACTAGGCACAGATACGCAGTATTTT

J gene: TRBJ2-2
clone size: -
CDR3 length: 14
D gene: -
V gene: TRBV7-6
CDR3 protein: CASSLQVRTGELFF
CDR3 DNA: TGTGCCAGCAGCTTACAGGTTCGGACCGGGGAGCTGTTTTTT

J gene: TRBJ1-3
clone size: once
CDR3 length: 13
D gene: -
V gene: TRBV5-6
CDR3 protein: CASSYGRPGDGDF
CDR3 DNA: TGTGCCAGCAGCTACGGGAGGCCAGGCGATGGCGATTTT

J gene: TRBJ1-2
clone size: -
CDR3 length: 14
D gene: -
V gene: TRBV7-9
CDR3 protein: CASSLGGTDYGYTF
CDR3 DNA: TGTGCCAGCAGCCTTGGGGGGACGGACTATGGCTACACCTTC

J gene: TRBJ2-7
clone size: -
CDR3 length: 14
D gene: TRBD2
V gene: TRBV7-9
CDR3 protein: CASSLAGRGGEQYF
CDR3 DNA: TGTGCCAGCAGCTTAGCTGGGAGGGGAGGAGAGCAGTACTTC

J gene: TRBJ2-3
clone size: -
CDR3 length: 17
D gene: TRBD2
V gene: TRBV10-3
CDR3 protein: CAISAQLGRESTDTQYF
CDR3 DNA: TGTGCCATCAGCGCCCAACTAGGGAGGGAGAGCACAGATACGCAGTATTTT

J gene: TRBJ2-3
clone size: -
CDR3 length: 14
D gene: -
V gene: TRBV11-2
CDR3 protein: CASSLTTSTDTQYF
CDR3 DNA: TGTGCCAGCAGCTTAACGACTAGCACAGATACGCAGTATTTT

J gene: TRBJ1-4
clone size: -
CDR3 length: 14
D gene: TRBD1
V gene: TRBV6-1
CDR3 protein: CASNSGTGGEKLFF
CDR3 DNA: TGTGCCAGCAACTCAGGGACAGGGGGCGAAAAACTGTTTTTT

J gene: TRBJ2-7
clone size: -
CDR3 length: 14
D gene: TRBD1
V gene: TRBV30
CDR3 protein: CAWSVGTGPYEQYF
CDR3 DNA: TGTGCCTGGAGTGTCGGGACAGGGCCTTACGAGCAGTACTTC

J gene: TRBJ2-1
clone size: -
CDR3 length: 15
D gene: -
V gene: TRBV11-2
CDR3 protein: CASSLGLNSYNEQFF
CDR3 DNA: TGTGCCAGCAGCTTAGGCCTAAACTCCTACAATGAGCAGTTCTTC